One sample yielded the 26 T cell receptor beta chains listed below, sequenced in a study of CD4 T cells in lung cancer. The repertoire was sequenced with immunoSEQ multiplex PCR; TCRdb's copy has only in-frame clones and lacks some. The data show several thousand clones, around 70% seen once. The sequenced sample was lung tumor tissue. These receptors came from a man between 60 and 75 years old with non-small cell lung cancer.

This chain connects TRBV5-4 to TRBJ1-1; tentatively, D is TRBD1 (5 bases). V shed 9 bases and J shed 1 base, with 22 bases lying between them. CDR1 and CDR2 from the germline V gene are SGHNT and YYREEE (reference sequence). The CDR3 runs to 16 residues. CDR3 in DNA: TGTGCCAACTACGGGGGGGAGGAAGGCGGGAACACTGAAGCTTTCTTT. Translating gives CANYGGEEGGNTEAFF.

This chain uses TRBV2 with TRBJ2-5, with 9 positions matching TRBD2. Germline CDR1 SNHLY, CDR2 FYNNEI. The ends lost 7 bases at V and 5 bases at J; junction bases unmatched: 11. This CDR3 spans 15 amino acids. The CDR3 nucleotides read TGTGCCAGCAAGAACGGACTAGCGACGGGGGAGACCCAGTACTTC. Protein sequence: CASKNGLATGETQYF. Full variable domain (outside the CDR3, taken from reference TRBV2 and TRBJ2-5): EPEVTQTPSHQVTQMGQEVILRCVPISNHLYFYWYRQILGQKVEFLVSFYNNEISEKSEIFDDQFSVERPDGSNFTLKIRSTKLEDSAMYFCASKNGLATGETQYFGPGTRLLVL.

Comment on this clone: A junction end diverges from the germline sequence, so it may reflect a read error. The J gene is TRBJ2-7, the V gene TRBV7-7; D is possibly TRBD1 (6 bases). The CDR3 has 13 amino acids. The V gene's germline CDR1 is SSHAT and CDR2 FNYEAQ (reference sequence). CDR3 protein: CASSLGQDYEQYF. CDR3 sequence (DNA): TGTGCTAGCAGCCTGGGACAAGACTACGAGCAGTACTTC.

The chain uses TRBV14 and TRBJ2-5; 9 bases match TRBD1. After removal of 4 bases from V and 2 bases from J, the junction contained 8 bases not matched to a gene. The CDR3 runs 16 residues. Germline values: CDR1 SGHDN, CDR2 FVKESK. The CDR3 loop is CASSLLWDRVQETQYF. CDR3 bases: TGTGCCAGCAGCCTCCTTTGGGACAGGGTACAAGAGACCCAGTACTTC.

This chain links TRBV28 with TRBJ2-7, with a possible D match to TRBD1 (6 bases). Germline assignment: CDR1 MDHEN and CDR2 SYDVKM. The CDR3 is 11 residues long. The V gene lost 10 bases and the J gene lost 12 bases, with 19 bases spanning the gap. CDR3 nucleotides: TGTGCCACCTACGGGCCAGGGGTGAGGTACTTC. Encoded protein: CATYGPGVRYF.

The rearrangement joins TRBV5-5 to TRBJ1-1; 9 bases map to TRBD1. Germline CDR1 is SGHKS and CDR2 is YYEKEE (reference sequence). CDR3 length equals 14 residues. V trimming: 2 bases; J trimming: 9 bases; junction bases outside the gene matches: 8. The DNA for the CDR3 is TGTGCCAGCAGCTTAACCCGGGACAGGGTTAAAGCTTTCTTT. This translates into CASSLTRDRVKAFF.

J is TRBJ1-1 and V is TRBV5-6, with a weak D call TRBD1 (6 bases). The CDR3 totals 16 residues. CDR1 is SGHDT, CDR2 YYEEEE, per germline. V was pared by 0 bases and J by 1 base, with 13 bases between. CDR3 sequence (DNA): TGTGCCAGCAGCTTGGCCTTTTCACAGGGGAACACTGAAGCTTTCTTT. Protein product: CASSLAFSQGNTEAFF.

CDR3 coding DNA: TGTGCCAGCAGTCTCGGGGGAGCCAAAAACATTCAGTACTTC. It yields the protein CASSLGGAKNIQYF. The rearrangement joins TRBV28 to TRBJ2-4, with TRBD2 as a possible D gene (6 bases). Germline-derived CDR1 and CDR2 are MDHEN and SYDVKM. The CDR3 spans 14 residues. V lost 5 bases, J lost 0 bases, and 8 bases lay in between.

The chain couples TRBV28 to TRBJ1-2; 8 bases align to TRBD1. The trim removed 5 bases at V and 4 bases at J, leaving 6 bases unmatched. The length of the CDR3 is 14 residues. The germline V gene encodes CDR1 MDHEN and CDR2 SYDVKM. Here the CDR3 DNA reads TGTGCCAGCAGTAGTACTGGACAGGGCTATGGCTACACCTTC. Amino acids: CASSSTGQGYGYTF.

The CDR3 nucleotides are TGTGCCAGCAGCTTAGTGGGGCTAAAGAGGGGAGGAGAGACCCAGTACTTC. This translates into CASSLVGLKRGGETQYF. V usage is TRBV11-2 and J usage is TRBJ2-5, with D perhaps matching TRBD2 (6 bases). The ends were cut back, 1 base at V and 4 bases at J, with 19 bases in the middle. The germline CDR1 and CDR2 sequences are SGHAT and FQNNGV. CDR3 length: 17 residues.

The chain couples TRBV5-1 to TRBJ2-1; 7 bases are shared with TRBD2. The junction had 1 base not matched to a gene; V was cut back by 0 bases and J by 4 bases. This CDR3 has 14 residues. CDR1 and CDR2 from the germline V gene are SGHRS and YFSETQ. As DNA, the CDR3 is TGCGCCAGCAGCTTGGAGGGAGGGTACAATGAGCAGTTCTTC. It codes for CASSLEGGYNEQFF.

The J gene is TRBJ2-1, the V gene TRBV5-4, with 8 bases fitting TRBD2. Germline lookup yields CDR1 SGHNT and CDR2 YYREEE (reference sequence). The CDR3 spans 15 residues. V trimming: 3 bases; J trimming: 5 bases; junction bases outside the gene matches: 7. The CDR3 loop reads CASSWGSGNHNEQFF. CDR3 coding DNA: TGTGCCAGCAGCTGGGGTAGCGGGAACCACAATGAGCAGTTCTTC.

This clone is categorized as medium-sized. This chain connects TRBV5-5 to TRBJ2-1, with 9 bases fitting TRBD2. CDR3 length: 15 residues. Germline values: CDR1 SGHKS, CDR2 YYEKEE (reference sequence). The J segment lost 3 bases and the V segment lost 4 bases, leaving 5 bases of the junction unmatched. This CDR3 reads CASSGGLAFYNEQFF. CDR3 nucleotides: TGTGCCAGCAGCGGAGGACTAGCGTTCTACAATGAGCAGTTCTTC.

This chain connects TRBV11-2 to TRBJ2-5; 8 nucleotides agree with TRBD1. The germline CDR1 and CDR2 sequences are SGHAT and FQNNGV. The J segment lost 2 bases and the V segment lost 1 base, leaving 3 bases of the junction unmatched. CDR3 length equals 15 residues. DNA of the CDR3: TGTGCCAGCAGCTTAGGGACAGGGCGTCAAGAGACCCAGTACTTC. Translating it yields CASSLGTGRQETQYF.

The V gene is TRBV5-1, the J gene TRBJ2-1; TRBD1 matches at 9 bases. Germline V gene lookup returns CDR1 SGHRS and CDR2 YFSETQ. CDR3 length: 16 residues. V was pared by 4 bases and J by 6 bases, with 11 bases of the junction left unmatched. This CDR3 is CASSRSPGQGVNEQFF. As DNA, the CDR3 is TGCGCCAGCAGCAGGAGTCCGGGACAGGGAGTCAATGAGCAGTTCTTC.

The chain employs TRBV6-1 and TRBJ2-5, with D possibly matching TRBD2 (5 bases). The CDR3 runs 14 residues. Trimming removed 5 bases from V and 5 bases from J, with 15 bases in between. Germline values: CDR1 MNHNS, CDR2 SASEGT. CDR3 amino acids: CASSPGIGQETQYF. In nucleotides, the CDR3 is TGTGCCAGCAGTCCGGGAATTGGCCAGGAGACCCAGTACTTC.

This chain links TRBV28 with TRBJ2-3, with a weak D call TRBD2 (6 bases). In germline, CDR1 is MDHEN, CDR2 SYDVKM. V gave up 6 bases and J gave up 2 bases, with 15 bases separating them. This CDR3 is built from 15 residues. CDR3 DNA: TGTGCCAGCAGAATCGGGACTCTACTCACAGATACGCAGTATTTT. Its protein is CASRIGTLLTDTQYF.

The table lists this clone with a few counts. This chain joins TRBV4-1 and TRBJ2-3; D possibly corresponds to TRBD2 (5 bases). The CDR3 contains 17 residues. Germline CDR1 and CDR2: MGHRA and YSYEKL. V was pared by 1 base and J by 5 bases, with 19 bases between. CDR3 loop: CASSQVTGMEVGDTQYF. In DNA, the CDR3 is TGCGCCAGCAGCCAAGTAACGGGGATGGAGGTCGGAGATACGCAGTATTTT.

The chain links TRBV7-6 to TRBJ2-7; 7 bases fit TRBD2. The V segment lost 5 bases and the J segment 2 bases; nucleotides outside the gene matches: 3. Germline CDR1 and CDR2: SGHVS and FNYEAQ. The length of the CDR3 is 13 residues. Written as DNA, the CDR3 is TGTGCCAGCAGCCACCGGGGGGCCTACGAGCAGTACTTC. Its translation: CASSHRGAYEQYF.

CDR3 in DNA: TGCGCCAGCAGCCGGGGGCCAGCGGGAGACACCGGGGAGCTGTTTTTT. Protein sequence: CASSRGPAGDTGELFF. The J gene is TRBJ2-2, the V gene TRBV4-1, with TRBD2 identical over 8 bases. Germline lookup yields CDR1 MGHRA and CDR2 YSYEKL. The V gene end was trimmed by 4 bases and the J gene end by 3 bases; junction bases not matched to a gene: 7. CDR3 length: 16 amino acids.

This clone was counted only a few times. V is TRBV2 and J is TRBJ2-7; the match to TRBD2 covers 7 bases. Trimming took 10 bases from V and 9 from J; bases not matched to a gene: 15. The CDR3 runs 13 residues. Germline CDR1 SNHLY, CDR2 FYNNEI. DNA for the CDR3: TGTGCCACCCGCGGGGGAGATCTAGGTCGGCAGTACGTC. This sequence encodes CATRGGDLGRQYV.

The V call is TRBV7-3, the J call TRBJ2-7; 10 bases map to TRBD1. The CDR3 sequence is 14 residues long. The J segment lost 3 bases and the V segment lost 4 bases, leaving 3 bases of the junction unmatched. Germline loops: CDR1 SGHTA, CDR2 FQGTGA. For the CDR3, the DNA is TGTGCCAGCAGCTCGGGACAGGGGAGCTACGAGCAGTACTTC. Protein: CASSSGQGSYEQYF.

The CDR3 sequence is CASSDRQGAGGYTF. Here the CDR3 DNA reads TGTGCCAGCAGTGACCGACAGGGGGCTGGTGGCTACACCTTC. This chain joins TRBV2 and TRBJ1-2, with TRBD1 identical over 10 bases. The V segment lost 3 bases and the J segment 7 bases; nucleotides outside the gene matches: 5. The germline gives CDR1 SNHLY, CDR2 FYNNEI. This CDR3 comprises 14 residues. The full variable domain, its missing parts supplied by reference TRBV2 and TRBJ1-2, is EPEVTQTPSHQVTQMGQEVILRCVPISNHLYFYWYRQILGQKVEFLVSFYNNEISEKSEIFDDQFSVERPDGSNFTLKIRSTKLEDSAMYFCASSDRQGAGGYTFGSGTRLTVV.

The rearrangement links TRBV15 to TRBJ2-7, with D perhaps matching TRBD1 (6 bases). Germline V gene sequence: CDR1 LNHNV, CDR2 YYDKDF (reference sequence). This CDR3 region has 15 residues. Trimming shortened V by 1 base and J by 6 bases, and 16 bases separated the two germline ends. This CDR3 reads CATSRGGQTLGEQYV. The CDR3, as DNA: TGTGCCACCAGCAGAGGTGGACAGACGCTTGGCGAGCAGTACGTC.

This clone was observed a handful of times. The chain combines TRBV27 with TRBJ2-6; D is unresolved. CDR1 is MNHEY and CDR2 is SMNVEV in the germline V gene (reference sequence). The CDR3 covers 15 residues. V gave up 6 bases and J gave up 0 bases, with 9 bases separating them. The CDR3 here is CASRTPHSGANVLTF. Here the CDR3 DNA reads TGTGCCAGCAGAACACCACACTCTGGGGCCAACGTCCTGACTTTC.

V is TRBV28 and J is TRBJ2-5, with 8 bases aligning to TRBD2. Germline-derived CDR1 and CDR2 are MDHEN and SYDVKM. The V gene end was trimmed by 2 bases and the J gene end by 2 bases; junction bases not matched to a gene: 10. The CDR3 is 17 residues long. The CDR3 nucleotides read TGTGCCAGCAGTTTAAATAGGGGGACTAGTGGGCAAGAGACCCAGTACTTC. This gives the protein CASSLNRGTSGQETQYF.